The 25 T cell receptor beta chains in this list originate from one sample, sequenced in a study of T cells in Graves' hyperthyroidism and ophthalmopathy. TCR beta CDR3 regions were amplified from RNA. When the TCR CDR3 underwent first-round RT-PCR, the HTBI primer set was used. TCRdb passed the multiplex PCR reads through MiXCR, listing each CDR3 protein once. Here the sample spans fewer than 450,000 distinct CDR3 sequences, roughly 15% being singletons. The sequencing input was blood. These receptors originate from a woman aged 55 to 70 with Graves' ophthalmopathy.

The table lists this clonotype with many counts. For the CDR3, the DNA is TGTGCCAGCAGGGCCACCCCCGGGAAGCGACAAGCTAATGAAAAACTGTTTTTT. This codes for CASRATPGKRQANEKLFF. This chain links TRBV28 with TRBJ1-4; D gene uncertain. Germline values: CDR1 MDHEN, CDR2 SYDVKM. Trimming took off 6 bases at V and 3 bases at J, with 23 bases between the two ends. The CDR3 totals 18 residues.

This clonotype has just one count. This chain uses TRBV5-1 with TRBJ2-5; D remains ambiguous. The V end lost 4 bases, the J end lost 1 base, and 17 bases lay between the germline ends. Germline V gene data show CDR1 as SGHRS and CDR2 as YFSETQ. The CDR3 length is 16 residues. This CDR3 reads CASSNTGANLQETQYF. In DNA, the CDR3 is TGCGCCAGCAGCAACACTGGTGCTAACCTCCAAGAGACCCAGTACTTC.

This clonotype was seen at least ten times. This chain joins TRBV7-8 and TRBJ2-3, with D possibly TRBD2 on 6 matching bases. Germline assignment: CDR1 SGHVS and CDR2 FQNEAQ. The length of the CDR3 is 14 residues. The V end was cut by 5 bases, the J end by 4 bases, with 13 bases between. CDR3 protein: CASSPQTSSDTQYF. The DNA for the CDR3 is TGTGCCAGCAGCCCTCAGACTAGTTCAGATACGCAGTATTTT.

This rearrangement joins TRBV7-9 to TRBJ2-1; 11 bases align to TRBD1. The trim removed 5 bases at V and 9 bases at J, leaving 9 bases unmatched. The CDR3 loop spans 15 amino acids. The V gene's germline CDR1 is SEHNR and CDR2 FQNEAQ (reference sequence). The CDR3 region has the DNA TGTGCCAGCAGCGCCTGGGACAGGGGGTATGCTGAGCAGTTCTTC. Residues: CASSAWDRGYAEQFF.

This clonotype was observed at least ten times. This chain uses TRBV5-1 with TRBJ2-5, with 8 nucleotides matching TRBD1. V was pared by 0 bases and J by 4 bases, with 5 bases of the junction left unmatched. Per the germline V gene, CDR1 is SGHRS and CDR2 is YFSETQ. The CDR3 is made up of 15 amino acids. CDR3 sequence: CASSLAGGGGETQYF. CDR3 bases: TGCGCCAGCAGCTTGGCAGGGGGCGGCGGAGAGACCCAGTACTTC.

In this sample, this clonotype turned up many times. The chain combines TRBV3-1 with TRBJ1-3; 9 bases match TRBD1. With 4 bases clipped from V and 8 bases from J, the junction kept 6 bases outside the gene matches. Germline CDR1 LGHDT, CDR2 YNNKEL (reference sequence). The CDR3 covers 14 residues. The CDR3 DNA follows: TGTGCCAGCAGCCCCGGGACAGGGTCGTACACCATATATTTT. Translating gives CASSPGTGSYTIYF.

This clonotype was counted many times. J is TRBJ2-7 and V is TRBV28; 9 nucleotides match TRBD2. From germline, CDR1 is MDHEN and CDR2 SYDVKM. The CDR3 totals 15 residues. Trimming removed 2 bases from V and 3 bases from J; junction bases left unmatched: 5. This chain's CDR3 is CASSLTSGPYYEQYF. The CDR3, as DNA: TGTGCCAGCAGTTTAACTAGCGGGCCGTACTACGAGCAGTACTTC.

This clonotype was counted many times. The chain couples TRBV27 to TRBJ2-1; 8 nucleotides align to TRBD2. Germline CDR1 MNHEY, CDR2 SMNVEV (reference sequence). This CDR3 has 15 residues. The V segment lost 2 bases and the J segment 6 bases; nucleotides outside the gene matches: 6. The CDR3 here is CASSLRLALSNEQFF. CDR3 nucleotides: TGTGCCAGCAGTTTACGACTAGCGCTCTCCAATGAGCAGTTCTTC.

This clonotype was counted ten times or more. V usage is TRBV28 and J usage is TRBJ2-7; TRBD2 is a possible D gene (6 bases). Germline V gives CDR1 MDHEN, CDR2 SYDVKM. The CDR3 has 12 residues. Trimming stripped 7 bases from V and 4 bases from J, with 11 bases between. For the CDR3, the DNA is TGTGCCAGCACCAAAGGACTATACGAGCAGTACTTC. Translated: CASTKGLYEQYF.

The chain couples TRBV5-1 to TRBJ2-6; either TRBD1 or TRBD2 may supply D (5 bases each). The CDR3 spans 18 residues. Trimming shortened V by 0 bases and J by 0 bases, and 13 bases separated the two germline ends. Germline CDR1 SGHRS, CDR2 YFSETQ. The CDR3 here is CASSLEGSLLSGANVLTF. The CDR3 region has the DNA TGCGCCAGCAGCTTGGAGGGGAGCTTACTCTCTGGGGCCAACGTCCTGACTTTC.

This clonotype was counted many times. The CDR3 reads CATSAQGFLNTGELFF. The CDR3 region has the DNA TGTGCCACCAGTGCCCAGGGGTTCCTGAACACCGGGGAGCTGTTTTTT. This chain connects TRBV24-1 to TRBJ2-2, with D maybe TRBD1 (6 bases). Germline V gene lookup returns CDR1 KGHDR and CDR2 SFDVKD. The CDR3 runs 16 residues. Trimming shortened V by 5 bases and J by 1 base, and 13 bases separated the two germline ends.

In its sample, this clonotype was seen a few times. The genes are TRBV24-1 and TRBJ2-5; D possibly corresponds to TRBD2 (5 bases). V was trimmed by 0 bases and J by 7 bases, leaving 8 bases between them. CDR1 KGHDR and CDR2 SFDVKD come from the germline V gene. This CDR3 spans 13 amino acids. CDR3 DNA: TGTGCCACCAGTGATTTGGCCGAGGGGACCCAGTACTTC. This gives the protein CATSDLAEGTQYF.

At least ten counts were recorded for this clonotype. The chain has TRBV6-1 and TRBJ2-3, with 10 bases lining up with TRBD2. The CDR3 is made up of 15 amino acids. V lost 5 bases, J lost 2 bases, and 4 bases stayed unmatched. From germline, CDR1 is MNHNS and CDR2 SASEGT. In DNA, the CDR3 is TGTGCCAGCAGTCCTGGACTAGCGGACACAGATACGCAGTATTTT. Translated, it gives CASSPGLADTDTQYF.

The rearrangement uses TRBV5-5 and TRBJ2-1, with unresolved D. The germline V gene has CDR1 SGHKS and CDR2 YYEKEE (reference sequence). Trimming cost V 0 bases and J 0 bases, with 7 bases left between them. The CDR3 is made up of 15 amino acids. CDR3 bases: TGTGCCAGCAGCTTGGGGAGTAACTCCTACAATGAGCAGTTCTTC. Translating it yields CASSLGSNSYNEQFF.

This clonotype was picked up many times. This chain joins TRBV2 and TRBJ2-6; 10 bases map to TRBD2. V lost 4 bases and J lost 0; bases outside the gene matches: 15. The V gene's germline CDR1 is SNHLY and CDR2 FYNNEI. The CDR3 length is 21 residues. The CDR3 spells CASSALYGTSESFSGANVLTF. The CDR3 bases are TGTGCCAGCAGTGCTTTGTACGGGACTAGCGAAAGCTTCTCTGGGGCCAACGTCCTGACTTTC. The variable domain in full, completed from reference TRBV2 and TRBJ2-6, reads EPEVTQTPSHQVTQMGQEVILRCVPISNHLYFYWYRQILGQKVEFLVSFYNNEISEKSEIFDDQFSVERPDGSNFTLKIRSTKLEDSAMYFCASSALYGTSESFSGANVLTFGAGSRLTVL.

This clonotype was counted ten times or more. The chain has TRBV6-1 and TRBJ1-5, with D perhaps matching TRBD1 (5 bases). V lost 5 bases to trimming and J lost 6 bases, with 20 bases between them. This CDR3 contains 16 residues. Germline V gives CDR1 MNHNS, CDR2 SASEGT. Written as DNA, the CDR3 is TGTGCCAGCAGTTGGGGGTTAGGGAATAAACCTCAGCCCCAGCATTTT. Translation gives CASSWGLGNKPQPQHF.

This clonotype was counted many times. The V and J genes are TRBV18 and TRBJ2-7; TRBD2 matches at 7 bases. The CDR3 covers 14 residues. Germline CDR1 KGHSH, CDR2 LQKENI. V shed 3 bases, J shed 2 bases, and the junction held 4 bases outside the gene matches. CDR3 nucleotide sequence: TGTGCCAGCTCACCGTCCGGACTAGCCTACGAGCAGTACTTC. It codes for CASSPSGLAYEQYF.

V usage is TRBV20-1 and J usage is TRBJ2-3, with 8 bases that match TRBD2. Germline CDR1 is DFQATT and CDR2 is SNEGSKA (reference sequence). This CDR3 spans 17 amino acids. The V segment lost 0 bases and the J segment 0 bases; nucleotides outside the gene matches: 8. CDR3 sequence reads: CSARDQRLALSTDTQYF. CDR3 bases: TGCAGTGCTAGAGATCAAAGACTAGCGTTAAGCACAGATACGCAGTATTTT.

The chain is built from TRBV19 and TRBJ2-2; 7 positions match TRBD1. The J segment lost 0 bases and the V segment lost 5 bases, leaving 3 bases of the junction unmatched. Germline CDR1 is LNHDA and CDR2 is SQIVND (reference sequence). The length of the CDR3 is 15 residues. CDR3 amino acids: CASSRQGTNTGELFF. For the CDR3, the DNA is TGTGCCAGTAGTCGACAGGGTACGAACACCGGGGAGCTGTTTTTT.

This clonotype was seen ten or more times. The chain couples TRBV30 to TRBJ1-4; no definite D call. V lost 3 bases to trimming and J lost 0 bases, with 11 bases between them. In germline, CDR1 is GTSNPN, CDR2 SVGIG (reference sequence). CDR3 size: 15 residues. CDR3 nucleotides: TGTGCCTGGAGGATAAGAGGGTCAACTAATGAAAAACTGTTTTTT. Amino acid sequence: CAWRIRGSTNEKLFF.

This chain connects TRBV12-3 or TRBV12-4 to TRBJ1-5; D remains unclear. The CDR3 is 13 amino acids. The V and J ends lost 7 bases and 4 bases respectively, with 11 bases between them. In DNA, the CDR3 is TGTGCCAGCACCCGAGGGCTAAATCAGCCCCAGCATTTT. It codes for CASTRGLNQPQHF.

V gene TRBV3-1 combines with J gene TRBJ2-2, with 10 bases fitting TRBD2. The V gene's germline CDR1 is LGHDT and CDR2 YNNKEL (reference sequence). The CDR3 is made up of 17 amino acids. Losses at the gene ends were 0 bases for V and 3 bases for J; bases not matched to a gene: 4. CDR3 residues: CASSQDRLAGDTGELFF. Here the CDR3 DNA reads TGTGCCAGCAGCCAAGATCGGCTAGCGGGAGACACCGGGGAGCTGTTTTTT.

V usage is TRBV6-5 and J usage is TRBJ2-3; maybe TRBD2 (7 bases). Between the trimmed V and J ends, which lost 0 bases and 9 bases, there was a span of 16 bases. The germline CDR1 and CDR2 sequences are MNHEY and SVGAGI. This CDR3 has 15 amino acids. CDR3 protein: CASSYSGREQGTQYF. The DNA of the CDR3 is TGTGCCAGCAGTTACTCTGGGCGGGAGCAGGGGACGCAGTATTTT.

Of note for this clonotype: This could be a read error, since a much larger clone is one nucleotide away. The chain joins TRBV2 to TRBJ2-7; 8 bases are shared with TRBD1. V lost 4 bases, J lost 3 bases, and 5 bases stayed unmatched. The CDR3 loop spans 14 amino acids. CDR1 SNHLY and CDR2 FYNNEI come from the germline V gene. The CDR3 DNA reads TGTGCCAGCAGTGGTGACAGGGGAGTCTACGAGCAGTACTTC. Its protein is CASSGDRGVYEQYF.

The rearrangement links TRBV6-9 to TRBJ2-6; maybe TRBD2 (6 bases). This CDR3 comprises 16 residues. Germline assignment: CDR1 MNHGY and CDR2 SVAAGI. Trimming took off 2 bases at V and 3 bases at J, with 11 bases between the two ends. The DNA for the CDR3 is TGTGCCAGCAGTTATGGCGGGGCAGTTGGGGCCAACGTCCTGACTTTC. Amino acid sequence: CASSYGGAVGANVLTF.